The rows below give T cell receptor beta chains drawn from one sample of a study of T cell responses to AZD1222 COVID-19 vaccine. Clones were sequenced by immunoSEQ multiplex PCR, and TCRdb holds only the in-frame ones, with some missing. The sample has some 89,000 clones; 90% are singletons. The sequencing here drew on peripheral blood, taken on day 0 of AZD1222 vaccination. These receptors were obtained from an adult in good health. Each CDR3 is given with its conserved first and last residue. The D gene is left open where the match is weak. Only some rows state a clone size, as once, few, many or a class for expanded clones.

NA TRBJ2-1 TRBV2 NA CASTQEGLLGNEQFF TGTGCCAGCACCCAAGAGGGACTTCTTGGCAATGAGCAGTTCTTC
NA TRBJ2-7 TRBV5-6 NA CASSPSGASYEQYF TGTGCCAGCAGCCCGTCGGGAGCATCCTACGAGCAGTACTTC
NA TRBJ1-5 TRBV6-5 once CASSYRDGVDQPQHF TGTGCCAGCAGTTACCGGGACGGAGTAGATCAGCCCCAGCATTTT
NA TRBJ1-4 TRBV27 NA CASSSAGLTNEKLFF TGTGCCAGCAGTTCCGCAGGGCTAACTAATGAAAAACTGTTTTTT
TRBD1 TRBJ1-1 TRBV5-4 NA CASSHSGGLGTEAFF TGTGCCAGCAGCCATTCAGGGGGCCTCGGCACTGAAGCTTTCTTT
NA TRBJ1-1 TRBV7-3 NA CASSDGQPNTEAFF TGTGCCAGCAGCGACGGACAGCCGAACACTGAAGCTTTCTTT
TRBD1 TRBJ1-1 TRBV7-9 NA CASSPRTGLNTEAFF TGTGCCAGCAGCCCAAGGACAGGGTTGAACACTGAAGCTTTCTTT
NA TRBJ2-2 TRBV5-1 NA CASSTILANTGELFF TGCGCCAGCAGCACCATCCTCGCGAACACCGGGGAGCTGTTTTTT
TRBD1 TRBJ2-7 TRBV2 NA CASSEGQGVVYEQYF TGTGCCAGCAGTGAGGGTCAGGGGGTGGTCTACGAGCAGTACTTC
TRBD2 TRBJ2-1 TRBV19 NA CASSASGALNEQFF TGTGCCAGTAGTGCTAGCGGGGCCCTCAATGAGCAGTTCTTC
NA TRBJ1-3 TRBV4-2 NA CASSQQAGDEGNTIYF TGTGCCAGCAGCCAGCAAGCAGGGGATGAAGGAAACACCATATATTTT
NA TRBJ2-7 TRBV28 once CASSLEQATYEQYF TGTGCCAGCAGTTTGGAGCAGGCTACCTACGAGCAGTACTTC
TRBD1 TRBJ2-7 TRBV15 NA CATSPTGTGSYEQYF TGTGCCACCAGTCCTACCGGGACAGGGTCCTACGAGCAGTACTTC
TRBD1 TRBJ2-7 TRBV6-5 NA CASRDRVHEQYF TGTGCCAGCCGGGACAGGGTCCACGAGCAGTACTTC
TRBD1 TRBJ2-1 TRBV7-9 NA CASSLAQPGQGNEQFF TGTGCCAGCAGCTTAGCGCAACCCGGACAGGGCAATGAGCAGTTCTTC
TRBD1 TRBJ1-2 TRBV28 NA CASSPGGSQKGYTF TGTGCCAGCAGCCCAGGGGGCTCCCAAAAGGGCTACACCTTC
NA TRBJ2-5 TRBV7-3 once CASSLGGGTVETQYF TGTGCCAGCAGCTTGGGAGGAGGGACGGTGGAGACCCAGTACTTC
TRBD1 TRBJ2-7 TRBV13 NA CASRQTGGKTYEQYF TGTGCCAGCAGGCAGACAGGGGGCAAAACCTACGAGCAGTACTTC
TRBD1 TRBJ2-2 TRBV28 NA CASSPGGQNTGELFF TGTGCCAGCAGCCCAGGGGGCCAGAACACCGGGGAGCTGTTTTTT
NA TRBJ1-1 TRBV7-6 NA CASSHKGPGAAQTEAFF TGTGCCAGCAGCCACAAAGGGCCGGGGGCCGCGCAAACTGAAGCTTTCTTT
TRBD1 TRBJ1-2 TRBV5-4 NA CASSQTGQGTRGAYGYTF TGTGCCAGCAGCCAGACGGGACAGGGAACGAGGGGGGCCTATGGCTACACCTTC
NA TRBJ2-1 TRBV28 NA CASTPGGTTYNEQFF TGTGCCAGCACCCCGGGGGGCACAACCTACAATGAGCAGTTCTTC
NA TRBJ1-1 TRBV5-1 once CASRAMNTEAFF TGCGCCAGCAGAGCCATGAACACTGAAGCTTTCTTT
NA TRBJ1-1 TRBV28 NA CASRLPLGRDTEAFF TGTGCCAGCAGATTACCCCTAGGCAGGGACACTGAAGCTTTCTTT
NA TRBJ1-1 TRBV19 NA CASRTWSLNTEAFF TGTGCCAGTAGGACTTGGTCCTTGAACACTGAAGCTTTCTTT
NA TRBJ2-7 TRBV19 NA CASSPSAGTYEQYF TGTGCCAGTAGTCCGTCGGCAGGGACCTACGAGCAGTACTTC
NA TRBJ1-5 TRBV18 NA CASSPSTDYSNQPQHF TGTGCCAGCTCACCGTCGACAGATTATAGCAATCAGCCCCAGCATTTT
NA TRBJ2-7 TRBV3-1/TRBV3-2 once CASSQGPGRPYEQYF TGTGCCAGCAGCCAAGGGCCGGGACGACCATACGAGCAGTACTTC
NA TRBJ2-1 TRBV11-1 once CASSLVAGLGDEQFF TGTGCCAGCAGCTTAGTTGCGGGGTTGGGTGATGAGCAGTTCTTC
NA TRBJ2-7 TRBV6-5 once CASSYSRLGEQYF TGTGCCAGCAGTTACTCTAGGCTGGGCGAGCAGTACTTC
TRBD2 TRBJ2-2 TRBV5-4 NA CASSLGLAGRANTGELFF TGTGCCAGCAGCTTGGGGCTAGCGGGGCGTGCGAACACCGGGGAGCTGTTTTTT
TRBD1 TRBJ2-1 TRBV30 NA CAWSVQGNEQFF TGTGCCTGGAGTGTACAGGGGAATGAGCAGTTCTTC
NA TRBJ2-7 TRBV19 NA CASSPLGGSSYEQYF TGTGCCAGTAGTCCCCTCGGGGGAAGCTCCTACGAGCAGTACTTC
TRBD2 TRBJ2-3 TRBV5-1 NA CASSLEASGRADTQYF TGCGCCAGCAGCTTGGAAGCTAGCGGGAGGGCGGATACGCAGTATTTT
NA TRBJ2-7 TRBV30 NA CAWSVGRTSFEQYF TGTGCCTGGAGTGTCGGCCGGACAAGTTTCGAGCAGTACTTC
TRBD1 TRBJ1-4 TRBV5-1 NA CASSSGQDNEKLFF TGCGCCAGCAGCTCGGGACAGGATAATGAAAAACTGTTTTTT
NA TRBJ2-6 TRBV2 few CASSSGANVLTF TGTGCCAGTTCATCTGGGGCCAACGTCCTGACTTTC
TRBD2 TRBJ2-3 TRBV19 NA CASSVGTSGRTDTQYF TGTGCCAGTAGTGTGGGGACTAGCGGACGCACAGATACGCAGTATTTT
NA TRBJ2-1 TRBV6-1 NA CASRGAPRDEQFF TGTGCCAGCAGAGGGGCCCCTCGAGATGAGCAGTTCTTC
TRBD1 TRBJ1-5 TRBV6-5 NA CASSTGGGQPQHF TGTGCCAGCAGTACAGGGGGTGGGCAGCCCCAGCATTTT
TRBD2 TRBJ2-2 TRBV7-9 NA CASRQASGLTGELFF TGTGCCAGCAGGCAGGCTAGCGGCCTTACCGGGGAGCTGTTTTTT
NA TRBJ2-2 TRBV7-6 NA CASSSPGGYTGELFF TGTGCCAGCAGCTCCCCGGGTGGGTACACCGGGGAGCTGTTTTTT
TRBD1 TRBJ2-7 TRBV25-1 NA CASSRTGLIYEQYF TGTGCCAGCAGCAGGACAGGGCTTATTTACGAGCAGTACTTC
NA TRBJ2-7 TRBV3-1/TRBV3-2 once CASSQVSRGEQYF TGTGCCAGCAGCCAAGTATCCAGGGGCGAGCAGTACTTC
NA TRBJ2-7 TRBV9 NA CASSVGTSPSYEQYF TGTGCCAGCAGCGTAGGTACTAGTCCTTCCTACGAGCAGTACTTC
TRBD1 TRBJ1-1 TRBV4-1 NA CASSQETGSNTEAFF TGCGCCAGCAGCCAAGAGACAGGGTCGAACACTGAAGCTTTCTTT
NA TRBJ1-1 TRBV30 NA CAWSANRERTEAFF TGTGCCTGGAGCGCCAACAGGGAAAGGACTGAAGCTTTCTTT
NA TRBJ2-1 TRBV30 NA CAWGEGANEQFF TGTGCCTGGGGGGAGGGGGCCAATGAGCAGTTCTTC
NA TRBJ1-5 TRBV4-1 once CASSQAGHFGGNQPQHF TGCGCCAGCAGCCAAGCTGGACACTTTGGGGGCAATCAGCCCCAGCATTTT
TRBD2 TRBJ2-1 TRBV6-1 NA CASSAGLAGSSSYNEQFF TGTGCCAGCAGTGCAGGCCTAGCGGGTTCTAGCTCCTACAATGAGCAGTTCTTC
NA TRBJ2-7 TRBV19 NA CASSISQAVYEQYF TGTGCCAGTAGTATAAGTCAGGCCGTCTACGAGCAGTACTTC
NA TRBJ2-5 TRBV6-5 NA CASTFQETQYF TGTGCCAGCACTTTTCAAGAGACCCAGTACTTC